This T cell receptor (beta chain) originates from a study of blood T cells in healthy people across ages (dated by TCRdb to 2015 to 2017). With respect to the entire study: In model experiments, template switching captured roughly one uniquely barcoded TCR beta cDNA molecule for every two T cells. The donors were split into four age groups: young (average about 15 years), middle-aged (39), aged (roughly 68) and long-lived (about 74). Age-related changes in TCR beta repertoire diversity were measured in the study by deep sequencing normalized with unique cDNA molecular identifiers. The study analyzed two additional independent replicas of 1 million unique cDNA reads from the same blood draw for two donors, one aged 18 to 30 and one aged 80 or older. To avoid experimental bias, donors of different ages were distributed randomly across sequencing lanes. Findings and caveats that apply to the study as a whole: Compared with the aged group, more naive CD4+ T cells, fewer expanded clones and increased TCR diversity were shown by the long-lived group, suggesting age selection. Because the CMV infection status of the donors was unknown, age-related changes in expanded clonotypes may potentially have been confounded. Total diversity estimates from one million sequenced T cells were considered lower bounds and underestimates. Since profiling was done on bulk unsorted PBMCs, naive and antigen-experienced compartments could not be conclusively compared. Observed TCR beta diversity per million T cells fell roughly linearly with age, and a significant reduction was already apparent by age around 36. The percentage of naive T cells measured by flow cytometry correlated strongly with observed TCR beta diversity.

Systemically healthy Caucasian individuals from Russia, approximately 39 in total and aged about 6 to 90 years, were included as donors. Ten milliliters of peripheral blood were drawn from each donor into EDTA-treated Vacutainer tubes. Ficoll-Paque density-gradient centrifugation was used to isolate PBMCs, with at least 7 million per sample. Total RNA was extracted from PBMCs with Trizol reagent, with at least 5 micrograms obtained per sample. For every donor, flow cytometry on a PBMC aliquot measured the percentage of naive CD45RAhigh/CD27high T cells. The CDR3 has 14 amino acids, counting the end cysteine and phenylalanine. Just CDR3 DNA is preserved here, 42 bases in frame from base 1. Deletion took 5 bases off V and 5 bases off J, with a span of 13 bases between the germline ends. CDR1 and CDR2 were assigned from the germline V gene as SGHVS and FNYEAQ. This clonotype was seen a handful of times. The antigen this receptor binds is unknown. No base quality values were provided; no much bigger clone lies one nucleotide off.

The library was generated by 5' RACE. The listed sequencing device is Illumina HiSeq 2500. A second PCR of roughly 7 to 11 cycles was run with a J-beta primer mix and a sample-barcoded 5' primer. A unique molecular identifier was introduced onto each TCR beta cDNA molecule by a template-switch 5' adaptor carrying 12 random nucleotides. Each sample yielded at least 3 million CDR3-containing paired-end reads. All of the RNA was converted into first-strand cDNA using the Mint cDNA synthesis kit, with a TRBC-specific oligonucleotide serving as the primer. Following uracil-DNA glycosylase treatment, all cDNA underwent a first 18-cycle PCR with the universal primers M1SS and BC2_uni_R. As for the original processing: For normalization, 1 million high-quality reads, each with a distinct molecular identifier, were randomly selected from each sample. Reads with shared molecular identifiers were discarded instead of being binned into consensus sequences. MiTCR, with a Q25 quality threshold and the strictest error-elimination algorithm, was used for CDR3 identification, clonotype clustering and error correction. A nonparametric unseen species model with Euler transformation was used to estimate lower-bound total TCR beta diversity. TCRdb cleaned the public reads at Q25 with fastp, built clones with MiXCR and kept in-frame beta chains. Each entry is one CDR3 protein sequence, shown with its most common DNA and genes. For this entry, the V and J calls and clone size follow TCRdb and not the study's own pipeline. Present in this sample are hundreds of thousands of distinct CDR3 sequences, over 20% of which were seen just once. The ten largest clonotypes hold around 3.4% of the sample.

The TCR comes from a man between 65 and 85 years old in good health. Sample: blood. The sequence links TRBV7-6 to TRBJ2-1; no D gene call is confident. Here the CDR3 is given as CASSPKALDNEQFF. At the DNA level, the sequence is TGTGCCAGCAGCCCCAAAGCCCTGGACAATGAGCAGTTCTTC.